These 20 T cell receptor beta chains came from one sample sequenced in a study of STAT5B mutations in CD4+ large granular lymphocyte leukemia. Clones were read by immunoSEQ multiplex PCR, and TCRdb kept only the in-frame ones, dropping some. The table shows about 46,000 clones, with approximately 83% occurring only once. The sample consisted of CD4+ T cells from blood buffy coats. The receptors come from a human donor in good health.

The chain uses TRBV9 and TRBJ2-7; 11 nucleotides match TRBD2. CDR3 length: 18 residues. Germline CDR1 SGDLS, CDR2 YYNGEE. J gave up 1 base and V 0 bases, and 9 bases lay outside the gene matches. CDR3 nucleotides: TGTGCCAGCAGCGTAGGAACTAGCGGGAGAGCTACGTCCTACGAGCAGTACTTC. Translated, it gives CASSVGTSGRATSYEQYF.

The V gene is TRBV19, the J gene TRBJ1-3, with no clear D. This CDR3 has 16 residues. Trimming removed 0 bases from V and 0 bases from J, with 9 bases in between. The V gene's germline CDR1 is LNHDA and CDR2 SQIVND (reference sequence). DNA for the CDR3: TGTGCCAGTAGTATAGAACGACGCCTCTCTGGAAACACCATATATTTT. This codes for CASSIERRLSGNTIYF.

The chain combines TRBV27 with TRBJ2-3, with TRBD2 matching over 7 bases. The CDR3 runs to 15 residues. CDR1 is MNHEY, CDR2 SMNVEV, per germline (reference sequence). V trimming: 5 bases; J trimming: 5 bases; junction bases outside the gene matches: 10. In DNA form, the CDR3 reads TGTGCCAGCAGTCCAACACCCCGCGGGGGAGATACGCAGTATTTT. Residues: CASSPTPRGGDTQYF.

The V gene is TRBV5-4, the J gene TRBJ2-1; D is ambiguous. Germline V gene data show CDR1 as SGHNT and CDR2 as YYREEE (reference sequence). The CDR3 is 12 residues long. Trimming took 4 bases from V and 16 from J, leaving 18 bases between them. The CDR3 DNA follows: TGTGCCAGCAGCCAACAAGACCCCCCCATCTTCTTC. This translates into CASSQQDPPIFF.

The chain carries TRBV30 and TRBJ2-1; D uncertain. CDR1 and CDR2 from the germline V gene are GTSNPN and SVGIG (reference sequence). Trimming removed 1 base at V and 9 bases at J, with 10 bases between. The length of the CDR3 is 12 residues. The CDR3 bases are TGTGCCTGGAGTGGACCTAGTTTTGAGCAGTTCTTC. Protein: CAWSGPSFEQFF.

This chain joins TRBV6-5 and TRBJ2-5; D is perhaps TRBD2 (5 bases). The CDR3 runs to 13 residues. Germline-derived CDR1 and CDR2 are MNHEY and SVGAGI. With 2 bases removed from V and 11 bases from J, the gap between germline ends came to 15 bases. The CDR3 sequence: CASSYGLGWEQYF. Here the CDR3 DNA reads TGTGCCAGCAGTTACGGCCTGGGTTGGGAGCAGTACTTC.

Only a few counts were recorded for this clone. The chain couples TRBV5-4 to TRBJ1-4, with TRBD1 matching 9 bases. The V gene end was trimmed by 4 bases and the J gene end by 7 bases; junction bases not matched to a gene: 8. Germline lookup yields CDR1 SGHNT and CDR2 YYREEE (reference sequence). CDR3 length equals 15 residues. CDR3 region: CASSTNPGQGEKLFF. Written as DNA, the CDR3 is TGTGCCAGCAGCACAAACCCGGGACAGGGTGAAAAACTGTTTTTT.

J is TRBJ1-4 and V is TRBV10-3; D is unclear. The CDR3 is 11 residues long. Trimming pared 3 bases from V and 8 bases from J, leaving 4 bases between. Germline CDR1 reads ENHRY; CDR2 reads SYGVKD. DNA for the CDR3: TGTGCCATCAGTGACAGCGAAAAACTGTTTTTT. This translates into CAISDSEKLFF.

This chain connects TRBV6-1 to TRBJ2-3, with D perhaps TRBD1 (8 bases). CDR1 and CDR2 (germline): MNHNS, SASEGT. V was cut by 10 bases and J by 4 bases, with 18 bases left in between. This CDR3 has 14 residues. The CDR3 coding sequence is TGTGCCATACAGGGGGGGAGTGTTTCAGATACGCAGTATTTT. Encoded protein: CAIQGGSVSDTQYF.

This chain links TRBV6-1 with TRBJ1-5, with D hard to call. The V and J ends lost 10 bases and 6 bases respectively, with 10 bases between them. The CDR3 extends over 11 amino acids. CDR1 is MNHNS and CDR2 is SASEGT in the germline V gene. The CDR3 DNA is TGTGCCACCCCTCGCGGTCAGCCCCAGCATTTT. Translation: CATPRGQPQHF.

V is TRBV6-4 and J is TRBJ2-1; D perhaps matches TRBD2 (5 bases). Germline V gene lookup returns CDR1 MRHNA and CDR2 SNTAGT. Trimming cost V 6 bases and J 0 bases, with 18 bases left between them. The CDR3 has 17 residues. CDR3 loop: CASSKPMSGSSYNEQFF. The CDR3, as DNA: TGTGCCAGCAGCAAACCAATGAGCGGAAGCTCCTACAATGAGCAGTTCTTC.

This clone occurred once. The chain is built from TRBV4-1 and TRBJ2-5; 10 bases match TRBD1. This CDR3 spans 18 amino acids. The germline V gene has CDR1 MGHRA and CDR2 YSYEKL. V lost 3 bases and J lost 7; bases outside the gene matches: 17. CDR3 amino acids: CASSHGVLGQGVFRTQYF. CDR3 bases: TGCGCCAGCAGCCACGGAGTCCTTGGACAGGGGGTTTTTCGGACCCAGTACTTC.

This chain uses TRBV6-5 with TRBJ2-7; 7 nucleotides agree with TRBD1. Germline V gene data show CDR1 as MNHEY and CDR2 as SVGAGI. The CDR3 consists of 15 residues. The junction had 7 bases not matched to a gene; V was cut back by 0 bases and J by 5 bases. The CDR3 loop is CASSYSYRGSNEQYF. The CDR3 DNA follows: TGTGCCAGCAGTTACTCCTACAGGGGATCCAACGAGCAGTACTTC.

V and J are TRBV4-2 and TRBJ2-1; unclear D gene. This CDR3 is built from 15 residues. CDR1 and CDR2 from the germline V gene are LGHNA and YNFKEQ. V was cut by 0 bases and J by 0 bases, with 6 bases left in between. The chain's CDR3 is CASSQEPSSYNEQFF. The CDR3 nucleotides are TGTGCCAGCAGCCAAGAACCATCCTCCTACAATGAGCAGTTCTTC.

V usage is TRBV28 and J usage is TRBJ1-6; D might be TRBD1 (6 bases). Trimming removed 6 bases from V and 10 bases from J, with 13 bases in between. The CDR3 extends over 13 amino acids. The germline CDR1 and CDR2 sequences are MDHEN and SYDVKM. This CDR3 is CASRTGFNSPLHF. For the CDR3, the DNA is TGTGCCAGCAGGACAGGTTTTAACTCACCCCTCCACTTT.

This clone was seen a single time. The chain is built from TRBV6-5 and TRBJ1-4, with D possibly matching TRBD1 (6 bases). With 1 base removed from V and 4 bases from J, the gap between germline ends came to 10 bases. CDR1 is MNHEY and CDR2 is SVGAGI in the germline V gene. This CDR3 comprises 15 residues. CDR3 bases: TGTGCCAGCAGTTACTTAGGACAGTTTAATGAAAAACTGTTTTTT. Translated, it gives CASSYLGQFNEKLFF.

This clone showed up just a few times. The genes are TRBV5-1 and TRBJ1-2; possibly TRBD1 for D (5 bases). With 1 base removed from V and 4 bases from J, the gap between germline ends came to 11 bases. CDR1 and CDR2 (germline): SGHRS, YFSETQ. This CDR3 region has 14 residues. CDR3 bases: TGCGCCAGCAGCTTGAGAGGGGCGTTCTATGGCTACACCTTC. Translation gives CASSLRGAFYGYTF.

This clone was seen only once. The CDR3 spells CASSLTRDAAEAFF. In nucleotides, the CDR3 is TGTGCCAGCAGCTTAACTCGGGACGCCGCTGAAGCTTTCTTT. The chain uses TRBV7-9 and TRBJ1-1, with TRBD1 as a possible D gene (5 bases). CDR1 and CDR2 from the germline V gene are SEHNR and FQNEAQ (reference sequence). CDR3 length: 14 amino acids. V lost 2 bases and J 6 bases, leaving 13 bases between the germline ends.

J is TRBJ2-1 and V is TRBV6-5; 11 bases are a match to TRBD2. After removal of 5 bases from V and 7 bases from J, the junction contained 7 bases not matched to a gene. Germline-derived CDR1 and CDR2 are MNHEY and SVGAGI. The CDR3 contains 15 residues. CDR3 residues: CASSRTSGRLNEQFF. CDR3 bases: TGTGCCAGCAGTCGAACTAGCGGGAGATTAAATGAGCAGTTCTTC.

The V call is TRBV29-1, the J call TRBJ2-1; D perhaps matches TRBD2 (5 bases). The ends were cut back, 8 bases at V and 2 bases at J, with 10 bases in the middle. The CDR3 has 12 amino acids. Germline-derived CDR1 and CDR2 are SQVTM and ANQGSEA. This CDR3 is CSSKTTYNEQFF. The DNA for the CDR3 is TGCAGCTCGAAGACTACCTACAATGAGCAGTTCTTC.